This T cell receptor (beta chain) was captured by sequencing in a study of cytomegalovirus exposure and HLA in healthy donors (dated by TCRdb to 2017 to 2019). Turning to the overall study: An earlier analysis of approximately 590 of the donors reported approximately 290 Gb of sequence data and some 120 million unique TCR beta sequences from roughly 200 million T cells. Alongside the repertoire data, information on donor age, sex, ethnicity and CMV serostatus was compiled. Genome-wide SNP genotypes for about three fifths of the roughly 670 donors were used in a later genetic analysis, which treated that subset as a discovery cohort. In a later analysis, previously published TCR beta repertoires from about 640 donors were re-analyzed and high-resolution HLA genotyping was added so that TCR occurrence patterns could be studied. Rather than drawing on any new phenotypic data, the later analysis identified candidate immune exposures from TCR beta sequences and the way those sequences occurred across donors. The T cell repertoires of roughly 660 subjects were profiled by immunosequencing and related to cytomegalovirus serostatus. Several DR-DQ haplotypes were handled as single units for association and clustering because linkage in the cohort was strong. In addition to the first cohort of around 670 subjects, a separate validation cohort of 120 different subjects was used. An earlier analysis of 500 to 750 of the donors applied high-throughput TCR beta sequencing to assess whether each TCR beta V gene segment acted as functional or pseudogenic. Every discovery cohort repertoire had been produced on one sequencing platform. The study aimed to test whether cataloging public T cell receptors could reveal signatures of past pathogen exposure. Typing coverage differed by locus: A, B, C, DRB1 and DQB1 were typed in roughly 629-630 donors, DQA1 in roughly 510, DPA1 in roughly 590, and DPB1 in 450 to 490. Of the roughly 400 genotyped donors, 65% to 90% fell in the genetic ancestry cluster associated with self-reported Caucasian donors. The study combined high-throughput TCR immunosequencing, statistical association of individual TCRs with disease status, and machine learning to predict cytomegalovirus infection status. Across approximately 400 genotyped donors of the cohort, an average of about 250,000 unique TCR beta nucleotide sequences per donor were sequenced, and around 19% of those sequences were non-productive. Approximately 300 gigabases of sequencing data and 91 million or so unique TCR sequences made up an early release that covered approximately 700 HLA-typed donors. HLA typing covered class I and class II loci at four-digit resolution. The research as a whole found: In both the original and validation cohorts, the classifier was reported to diagnose cytomegalovirus status with high specificity and sensitivity. According to a later analysis, TCR association rates differed among HLA loci, with DRB1 alleles showing the most associated TCRs and HLA-C alleles showing the fewest. Because HLA typing was unavailable for some donors at each locus, only the typed subset was used in association tests. When HLA alleles, especially DR and DQ, strongly co-occurred, attributing TCR associations to individual alleles was difficult. A cluster of highly shared sequence variants was judged likely to be a technical artifact of the sequencing pipeline. At a false discovery rate of 0.05, a later analysis linked fewer than 20,000 TCR beta sequences to specific HLA alleles. In a later analysis, most CMV-associated TCR beta chains were found to appear HLA-restricted, with HLA associations seemingly driven largely by CMV exposure. Several of the top co-occurrence clusters appeared to be linked to parvovirus B19, influenza, CMV and Epstein-Barr virus, according to a later analysis. Compared with equally common non-associated chains, HLA-associated TCR beta chains in a later analysis were more clonally expanded and had lower generation probabilities. The cohort was sequenced for TCR beta chains only, and without alpha or paired-chain data the features that could be detected were limited. Roughly uniform sequencing depth across donors was assumed in presence/absence analyses, although this assumption may not hold. The study listed 150 to 200 TCR beta chains as associated with cytomegalovirus. Some IMGT-functional V segments, including TRBV6-2 and TRBV6-3, could not be distinguished by the 87-base-pair reads and were therefore excluded. CMV serostatus was the only immune exposure information available for the cohort. Approximately 16 rarely observed V segments, including chromosome 9 orphons, were excluded from the earlier analysis of 550 to 700 of the donors because counts were too low. A further reported finding was that TCR beta sequences accurately predicted the HLA-A and HLA-B alleles for most subjects in the first cohort. An association between a missense DCLRE1C variant and V-gene and J-gene trimming of TCR beta chains was found in a later genetic analysis and replicated in an independent cohort. Across donors, most TCR sequences were observed very rarely, whereas some public TCRs were present in many individuals. In vitro tests confirmed that a few of the cytomegalovirus-associated TCR beta chains recognize cytomegalovirus antigens. An earlier analysis of 450 to 750 of the donors showed that most TCR beta V segments appeared in productive rearrangements either about 87% or about 30% of the time, which broadly matched IMGT annotations. Linkage disequilibrium might explain the correlated functional status among segregating V segments, but an unknown experimental factor could not be ruled out. The authors suggested that the approach could potentially be extended to other disease states and immunological phenotypes. A later genetic analysis reported fewer N-insertions in productive TCRs among donors in an Asian-associated ancestry cluster than the approximately 670-donor mean.

The cohort consisted of hundreds of healthy bone marrow donors. At the time of sampling, every cohort member was nominally healthy, though immune exposures that went unrecorded were likely present. The donor tested CMV seropositive and was one of the 289 seropositive cohort members. A peripheral blood sample was provided by each donor, and peripheral blood mononuclear cells were used for TCR beta sequencing. The Qiagen DNeasy Blood Extraction Kit was used to extract genomic DNA from the blood cell samples. With regard to this clone: Its specific antigen is unknown. There are no base qualities to consult, and no much larger clone falls within one base.

Library construction relied on the immunoSEQ multiplex PCR assay. The multiplex PCR relied on a mix of 60 forward primers for TCR Vbeta segments and 13 reverse primers for TCR Jbeta segments. The CDR3 region of rearranged TCR beta genes was amplified from genomic DNA by a multiplex PCR assay. Amplified TCR beta libraries were sequenced as 87-base-pair reads on the Illumina HiSeq System. As for the original processing: Across the roughly 670 repertoires, a later analysis counted tens of millions of unique TCR beta chains, 9.5 million to 13 million of which were shared by at least two donors. A nearest-neighbor algorithm error-corrected the raw reads and collapsed the reads into unique sequences, merging closely related sequences to remove PCR and sequencing errors. Alignment of CDR3 sequences to IMGT reference sequences was used to assign V, D and J gene segments. For a sequence to be retained, at least a six-nucleotide match to both a V gene segment and a J gene segment was required. A rearrangement counted as productive if the CDR3 had no stop codons and remained in frame with V and J, and every other rearrangement counted as non-productive. CDR3 was defined according to IMGT convention as the region running from the second conserved V-encoded cysteine to the conserved J-encoded phenylalanine. The earlier analysis of about 610 of the donors excluded sequences that lacked an unambiguous match to a single V gene segment. In an earlier analysis of 587 of the donors, V segments were called functional above 56.7% productive rearrangements and were called segregating when the between-donor standard deviation exceeded 5%. To diagnose cytomegalovirus status from the catalog of TCR beta chain sequences, a statistical classification framework was built. A later analysis assigned V and J genes by comparing TCR nucleotide sequences with IMGT/GENE-DB human TR gene sequences. In a later analysis, CDR3 sequences and most-parsimonious VDJ recombination scenarios were assigned using the TCRdist pipeline. A later analysis defined each TCR beta chain by its CDR3 amino acid sequence plus V-gene family, and excluded reads lacking a unique V-gene family. In a later analysis, nearly 600 highly shared, low-generation-probability nucleotide sequences were removed to address suspected cross-contamination and a sequencing artifact. For each public chain, a later analysis derived a clonal expansion index from normalized ranks of inferred template counts within each repertoire. A later analysis computed generation probabilities with a VDJ recombination model fitted to out-of-frame rearrangements, and checked the results against IGoR. Hypergeometric tests were used in a later analysis to score TCR-TCR, TCR-HLA and TCR-CMV co-occurrence, with a repertoire-size bias correction applied to the TCR pairs. In a later analysis, false discovery rates were estimated by permuting HLA or CMV assignments 20 times. In a later analysis, co-occurring TCRs were grouped using DBSCAN, and TCRdist sequence similarity was added for clustering within HLA-allele-positive subsets. Co-occurrence clustering excluded repertoires with fewer than 30,000 or more than 120,000 public chains, plus five with anomalous nucleotide sharing. TCRdb re-hosts the immuneACCESS table, in-frame sequences only. Its copies lack some clones; in the studies checked, an unresolved V gene accounts for under half of them, and the cause for the rest is not known. The V and J calls and clone size are taken from that table; D and trimming were inferred from the DNA. The sample table contains approximately 150,000 clones; only one count was recorded for 60% to 80% of them. Jointly, the top ten make up more than 3.5% of the sample.

The CDR3, cysteine through phenylalanine, is 14 amino acids long. The DNA shown is the 42-base CDR3, in frame from base 1. V and J lose 3 bases and 4 bases, and a span of 9 bases separates them. The germline V gene (reference sequence) gives CDR1 as LNHDA and CDR2 as SQIVND. The rearranged chain carries TRBV19 and TRBJ2-2, with TRBD1 tentatively as D gene (5 bases match). This receptor was obtained from a man aged 25-45 years in good health and CMV-seropositive. The sample consisted of PBMCs. The nucleotides read TGTGCCAGTAGTATCAGGGATTCCACCGGGGAGCTGTTTTTT. It translates to CASSIRDSTGELFF.